The entry below describes one T cell receptor beta chain. This specimen comes from a study of blood T cells in healthy people across ages. The second PCR ran roughly 6 to 11 cycles with a sample-barcoded 5' primer and J-beta primers. TCRdb recomputed calls from the 5' RACE reads with MiXCR, one row per CDR3 protein. Of some 1.8 million distinct CDR3 sequences in the sample, 30% to 40% were seen once. V was clipped by 1 base and J by 0 bases; unmatched bases: 6. Germline V lookup: CDR1 MNHNS, CDR2 SASEGT. The CDR3 totals 18 residues. Sequencing input: blood. This receptor was taken from a human donor in good health. The genes are TRBV6-1 and TRBJ1-6, with 7 bases lining up with TRBD1. DNA of the CDR3: TGTGCCAGCAGTGAAGAGAGGGCAGGGGGCTCCTATAATTCACCCCTCCACTTT. Its protein product is CASSEERAGGSYNSPLHF.